This T cell receptor beta chain was identified during a study of blood T cells in healthy people across ages. Germline lookup yields CDR1 WSHSY and CDR2 SAAADI. CDR3 length equals 15 residues. Combining a sample-barcoded 5' primer with a J-beta primer mix, a second PCR ran for roughly 6 to 11 cycles. Via MiXCR, TCRdb re-called the 5' RACE reads, giving one row per CDR3 protein. The sample carries roughly 930,000 distinct CDR3 sequences, roughly 48% recorded once. Concerning this clonotype: Germline is not matched at one junction end, which may reflect a read error.

The genes are TRBV10-2 and TRBJ1-6, with 7 bases matching TRBD1. Sequences were obtained from blood. The sequence came from a man in his thirties or forties in good health. The DNA of the CDR3 is TGCGCCATCAGTGAAGCAGGGGGACGAAGCTCACCCCTCCACTTT. Amino acid sequence: CAISEAGGRSSPLHF.